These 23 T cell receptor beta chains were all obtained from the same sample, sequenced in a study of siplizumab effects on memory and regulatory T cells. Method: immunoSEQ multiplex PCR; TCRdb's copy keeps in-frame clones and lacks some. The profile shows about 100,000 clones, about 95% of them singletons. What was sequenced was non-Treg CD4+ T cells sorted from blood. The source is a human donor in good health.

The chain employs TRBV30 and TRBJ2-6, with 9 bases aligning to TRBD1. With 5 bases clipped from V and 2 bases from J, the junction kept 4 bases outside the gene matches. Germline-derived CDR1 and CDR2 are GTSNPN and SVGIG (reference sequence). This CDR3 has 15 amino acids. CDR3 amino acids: CAWQRQGAGANVLTF. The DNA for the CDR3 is TGTGCCTGGCAAAGACAGGGGGCTGGGGCCAACGTCCTGACTTTC.

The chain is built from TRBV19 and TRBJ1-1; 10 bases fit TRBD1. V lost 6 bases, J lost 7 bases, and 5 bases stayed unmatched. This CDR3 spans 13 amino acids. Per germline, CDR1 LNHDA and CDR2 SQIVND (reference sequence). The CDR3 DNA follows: TGTGCCAGTAGATCCGACAGGGGGCGTGAAGCTTTCTTT. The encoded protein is CASRSDRGREAFF.

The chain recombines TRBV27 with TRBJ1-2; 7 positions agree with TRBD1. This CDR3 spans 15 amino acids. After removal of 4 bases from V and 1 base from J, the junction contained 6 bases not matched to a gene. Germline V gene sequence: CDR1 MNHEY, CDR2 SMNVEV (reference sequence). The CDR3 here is CASSSPYRGNYGYTF. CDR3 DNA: TGTGCCAGCAGTTCACCGTACAGGGGTAACTATGGCTACACCTTC.

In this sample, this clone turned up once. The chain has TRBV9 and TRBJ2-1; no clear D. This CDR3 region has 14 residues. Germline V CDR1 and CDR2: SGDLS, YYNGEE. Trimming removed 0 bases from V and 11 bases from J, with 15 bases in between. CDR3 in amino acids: CASSVASEGAQQFF. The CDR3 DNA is TGTGCCAGCAGCGTAGCTTCAGAAGGCGCTCAGCAGTTCTTC.

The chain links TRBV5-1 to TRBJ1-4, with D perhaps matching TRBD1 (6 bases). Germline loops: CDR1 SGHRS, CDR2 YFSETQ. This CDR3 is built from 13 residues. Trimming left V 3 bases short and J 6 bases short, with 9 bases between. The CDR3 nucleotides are TGCGCCAGCAGCTGGACAGCAGATGAAAAACTGTTTTTT. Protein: CASSWTADEKLFF.

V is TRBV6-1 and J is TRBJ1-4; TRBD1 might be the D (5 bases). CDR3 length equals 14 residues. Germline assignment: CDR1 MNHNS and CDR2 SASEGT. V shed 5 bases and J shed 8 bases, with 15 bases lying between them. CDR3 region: CASSFQGQYEKLFF. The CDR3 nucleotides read TGTGCCAGCAGTTTCCAGGGTCAATACGAAAAACTGTTTTTT.

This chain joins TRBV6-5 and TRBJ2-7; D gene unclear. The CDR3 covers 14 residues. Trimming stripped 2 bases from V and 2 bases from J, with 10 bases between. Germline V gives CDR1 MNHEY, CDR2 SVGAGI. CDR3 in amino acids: CASSYQVPTYEQYF. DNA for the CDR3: TGTGCCAGCAGTTACCAGGTTCCCACCTACGAGCAGTACTTC.

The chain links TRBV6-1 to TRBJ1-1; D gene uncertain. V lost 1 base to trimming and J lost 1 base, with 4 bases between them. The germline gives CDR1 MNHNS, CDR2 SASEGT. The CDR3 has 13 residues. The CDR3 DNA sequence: TGTGCCAGCAGTGAAGGACAGAACACTGAAGCTTTCTTT. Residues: CASSEGQNTEAFF.

Written as DNA, the CDR3 is TGTGCCAGCAGCCCTACGGGGAGACTAGCGGGGAATGAGCAGTTCTTC. Amino acid sequence: CASSPTGRLAGNEQFF. The chain joins TRBV9 to TRBJ2-1; the match to TRBD2 covers 11 bases. The CDR3 consists of 16 residues. The trim removed 4 bases at V and 7 bases at J, leaving 10 bases unmatched. Germline lookup yields CDR1 SGDLS and CDR2 YYNGEE. Looking up the rest from reference TRBV9 and TRBJ2-1 gives the full variable domain: DSGVTQTPKHLITATGQRVTLRCSPRSGDLSVYWYQQSLDQGLQFLIQYYNGEERAKGNILERFSAQQFPDLHSELNLSSLELGDSALYFCASSPTGRLAGNEQFFGPGTRLTVL.

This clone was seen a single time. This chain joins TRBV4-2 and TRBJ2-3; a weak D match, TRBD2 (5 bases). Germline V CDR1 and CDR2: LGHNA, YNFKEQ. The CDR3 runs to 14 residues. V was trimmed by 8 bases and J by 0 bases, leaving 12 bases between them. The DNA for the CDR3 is TGTGCCAGCTCCCAGAGGGAGAGCACAGATACGCAGTATTTT. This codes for CASSQRESTDTQYF.

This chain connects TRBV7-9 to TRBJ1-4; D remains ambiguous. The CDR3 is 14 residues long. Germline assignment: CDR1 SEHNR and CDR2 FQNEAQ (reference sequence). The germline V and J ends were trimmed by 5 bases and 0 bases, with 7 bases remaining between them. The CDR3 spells CASSPIATNEKLFF. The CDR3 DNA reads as TGTGCCAGCAGCCCCATAGCAACTAATGAAAAACTGTTTTTT.

The CDR3 is CASSLTGTLNTGELFF. In nucleotides, the CDR3 is TGTGCCAGCAGCTTAACCGGGACACTGAACACCGGGGAGCTGTTTTTT. The chain recombines TRBV7-3 with TRBJ2-2; TRBD1 is a possible D gene (6 bases). Germline CDR1 is SGHTA and CDR2 is FQGTGA. The CDR3 extends over 16 amino acids. The V end lost 0 bases, the J end lost 1 base, and 9 bases lay between the germline ends.

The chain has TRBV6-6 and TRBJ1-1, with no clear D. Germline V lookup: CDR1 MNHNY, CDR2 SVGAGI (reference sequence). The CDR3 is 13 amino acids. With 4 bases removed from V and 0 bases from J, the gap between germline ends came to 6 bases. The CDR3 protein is CASSLKMNTEAFF. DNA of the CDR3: TGTGCCAGCAGTTTAAAGATGAACACTGAAGCTTTCTTT.

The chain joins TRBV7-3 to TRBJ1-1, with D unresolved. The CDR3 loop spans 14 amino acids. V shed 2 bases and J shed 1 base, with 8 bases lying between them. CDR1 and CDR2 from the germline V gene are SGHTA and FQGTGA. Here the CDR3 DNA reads TGTGCCAGCAGCTTAGATAGGTGGAACACTGAAGCTTTCTTT. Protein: CASSLDRWNTEAFF.

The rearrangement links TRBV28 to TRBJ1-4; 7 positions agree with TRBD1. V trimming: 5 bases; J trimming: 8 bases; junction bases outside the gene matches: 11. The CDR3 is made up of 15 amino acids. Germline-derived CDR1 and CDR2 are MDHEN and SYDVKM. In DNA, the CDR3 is TGTGCCAGCAGTCTCTTGACAGGGAGAGGGGAAAAACTGTTTTTT. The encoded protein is CASSLLTGRGEKLFF.

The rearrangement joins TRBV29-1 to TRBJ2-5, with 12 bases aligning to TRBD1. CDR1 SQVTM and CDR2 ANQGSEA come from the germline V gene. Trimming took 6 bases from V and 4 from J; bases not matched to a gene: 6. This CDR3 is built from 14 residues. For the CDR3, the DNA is TGCAGCGTAGGGGGACAGGGGGCTGGAGAGACCCAGTACTTC. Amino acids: CSVGGQGAGETQYF.

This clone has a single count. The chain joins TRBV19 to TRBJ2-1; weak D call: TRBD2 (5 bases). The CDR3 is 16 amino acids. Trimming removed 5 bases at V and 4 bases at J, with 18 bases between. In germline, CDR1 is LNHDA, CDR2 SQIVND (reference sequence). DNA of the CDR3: TGTGCCAGTAGTCTCGGCGGGTCCAGAGGGTACAATGAGCAGTTCTTC. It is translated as CASSLGGSRGYNEQFF.

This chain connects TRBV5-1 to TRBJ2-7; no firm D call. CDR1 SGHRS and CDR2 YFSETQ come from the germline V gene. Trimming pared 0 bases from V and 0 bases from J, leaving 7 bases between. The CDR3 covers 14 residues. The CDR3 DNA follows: TGCGCCAGCAGCTTGGAGGCACACTCCTACGAGCAGTACTTC. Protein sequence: CASSLEAHSYEQYF.

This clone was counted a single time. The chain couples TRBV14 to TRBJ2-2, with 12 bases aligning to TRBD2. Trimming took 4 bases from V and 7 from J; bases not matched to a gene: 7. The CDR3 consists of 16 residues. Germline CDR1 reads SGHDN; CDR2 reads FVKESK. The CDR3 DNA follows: TGTGCCAGCAGCCCGCGACTAGCGGGAGCCGGCGGGGAGCTGTTTTTT. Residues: CASSPRLAGAGGELFF.

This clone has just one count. Here the CDR3 DNA reads TGTGCCACCAGCAGAGGGGGCACCCCGGGCCAGCCCCAGCATTTT. Its translation: CATSRGGTPGQPQHF. This rearrangement joins TRBV15 to TRBJ1-5; TRBD1 is a possible D gene (5 bases). Trimming took off 1 base at V and 7 bases at J, with 14 bases between the two ends. Germline V gene sequence: CDR1 LNHNV, CDR2 YYDKDF (reference sequence). The CDR3 runs to 15 residues.

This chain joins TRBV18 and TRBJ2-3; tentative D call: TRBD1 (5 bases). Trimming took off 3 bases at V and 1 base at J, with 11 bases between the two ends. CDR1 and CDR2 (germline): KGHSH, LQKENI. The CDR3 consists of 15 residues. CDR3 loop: CASSPWGPGTDTQYF. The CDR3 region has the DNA TGTGCCAGCTCACCTTGGGGCCCGGGCACAGATACGCAGTATTTT. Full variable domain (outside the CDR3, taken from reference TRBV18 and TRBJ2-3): NAGVMQNPRHLVRRRGQEARLRCSPMKGHSHVYWYRQLPEEGLKFMVYLQKENIIDESGMPKERFSAEFPKEGPSILRIQQVVRGDSAAYFCASSPWGPGTDTQYFGPGTRLTVL.

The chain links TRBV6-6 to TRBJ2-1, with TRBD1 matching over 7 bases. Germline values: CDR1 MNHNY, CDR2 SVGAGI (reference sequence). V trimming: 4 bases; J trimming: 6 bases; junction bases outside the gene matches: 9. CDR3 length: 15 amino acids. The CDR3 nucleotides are TGTGCCAGCAGTTCCCCTAGGACAGGCAGCAATGAGCAGTTCTTC. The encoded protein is CASSSPRTGSNEQFF.

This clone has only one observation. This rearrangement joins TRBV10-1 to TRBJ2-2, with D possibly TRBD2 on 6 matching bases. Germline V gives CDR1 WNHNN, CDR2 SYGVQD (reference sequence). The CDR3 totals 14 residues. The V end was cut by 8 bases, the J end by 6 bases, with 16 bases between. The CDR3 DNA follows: TGCGCCAGCGGGACTTCCGGGTTGGCCGGGGAGCTGTTTTTT. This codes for CASGTSGLAGELFF.